This is a list of T cell receptor beta chains from one sample in a study of blood T cell repertoires in COVID-19. Libraries were prepared by immunoSEQ multiplex PCR; TCRdb keeps only in-frame clonotypes and omits some of them. In the table there are about 410,000 clones, around 92% of which are singletons. The sequenced sample consisted of PBMCs or T cells enriched from blood (not recorded which). These receptors all come from a young woman who had recovered from COVID-19. Both conserved end residues are part of each CDR3. D genes are given only for firm matches. Clone size is given for some rows only: seen once, a few or many times, or a class if the clone is expanded.

clone size | D gene | J gene | V gene | CDR3 DNA | CDR3 protein
once | TRBD1 | TRBJ1-3 | TRBV9 | TGTGCCAGCAGCGAGGGGACAGGAGGAAACACCATATATTTT | CASSEGTGGNTIYF
. | . | TRBJ1-2 | TRBV28 | TGTGCCAGCAGCTCTCCAGGGAAACCCTATGGCTACACCTTC | CASSSPGKPYGYTF
. | TRBD1 | TRBJ1-4 | TRBV7-9 | TGTGCCGGGGGACAGGGTGGAGAAAAACTGTTTTTT | CAGGQGGEKLFF
. | . | TRBJ1-2 | TRBV18 | TGTGCCAGCTCACCACGACAGGTTGATTTTGAGGGCTACACCTTC | CASSPRQVDFEGYTF
. | TRBD1 | TRBJ2-1 | TRBV6-5 | TGTGCCAGCATCGCCGGACAGGGGGGTTACAATGAGCAGTTCTTC | CASIAGQGGYNEQFF
few | TRBD1 | TRBJ2-7 | TRBV6-5 | TGTGCCAGCACCACCGCGGGACAGGGGGTCTACGAGCAGTACTTC | CASTTAGQGVYEQYF
. | TRBD1 | TRBJ2-7 | TRBV20-1 | TGCAGTGTACCGACAGGGTACGAGCAGTACTTC | CSVPTGYEQYF
. | TRBD2 | TRBJ2-1 | TRBV15 | TGTGCCACCAGCAGTGGGGTTAGGACTAGCGGGAGGAATGAGCAGTTCTTC | CATSSGVRTSGRNEQFF
. | . | TRBJ1-2 | TRBV10-2 | TGCGCCAGCAAAGACAGGCATGGGGACTATGGCTACACCTTC | CASKDRHGDYGYTF
. | TRBD2 | TRBJ2-7 | TRBV3-1/TRBV3-2 | TGTGCCAGCAGCCAAGCCGTGGGTCGGGGGGCCTACGAGCAGTACTTC | CASSQAVGRGAYEQYF
. | . | TRBJ1-2 | TRBV14 | TGTGCCAGCAGCCAAGGCAGGATCTATGGCTACACCTTC | CASSQGRIYGYTF
. | TRBD1 | TRBJ1-6 | TRBV9 | TGTGCCAGCAGCGTAGCCGCAGGGGGCTCGTTGACCCTCCACTTT | CASSVAAGGSLTLHF
. | TRBD1 | TRBJ2-7 | TRBV28 | TGTGCCACCACCGGGACAGGGGCCTACGAGCAGTACTTC | CATTGTGAYEQYF
few | . | TRBJ2-4 | TRBV7-8 | TGTGCCAGCAGCTTAGCTGTCAGTGGGGGGATAGCCAAAAACATTCAGTACTTC | CASSLAVSGGIAKNIQYF
. | . | TRBJ1-1 | TRBV12-3/TRBV12-4 | TGTGCCAGCAGTTTTTTTCTGGCAGCTGAAGCTTTCTTT | CASSFFLAAEAFF
. | . | TRBJ2-1 | TRBV12-5 | TGTGCTAGTGGTTTGGTCGCCGGGCGGCAGGGCGAATACAATGAGCAGTTCTTC | CASGLVAGRQGEYNEQFF
. | TRBD1 | TRBJ1-5 | TRBV4-1 | TGCGCCAGCAGCCAAGAGGTCCCACAGGGGACCCAGCCCCAGCATTTT | CASSQEVPQGTQPQHF
. | TRBD1 | TRBJ1-2 | TRBV7-2 | TGTGCCAGCAGGGTGGACAGGGGCTTTGTTGGCTACACCTTC | CASRVDRGFVGYTF
few | TRBD2 | TRBJ2-3 | TRBV6-4 | TGTGCCAGCAGTCCCCTAGCGGGAGAAGGAGATACGCAGTATTTT | CASSPLAGEGDTQYF
few | TRBD2 | TRBJ2-1 | TRBV7-2 | TGTGCCAGCAGGACTAGCGGGGTCAACAATGAGCAGTTCTTC | CASRTSGVNNEQFF
. | . | TRBJ1-1 | TRBV29-1 | TGCAGCGTTGGGGACATTAGACCGAACACTGAAGCTTTCTTT | CSVGDIRPNTEAFF
. | . | TRBJ1-2 | TRBV7-9 | TGTGCCAGCAGCTCCCAGCTGGGCACCACTGGCTACACCTTC | CASSSQLGTTGYTF